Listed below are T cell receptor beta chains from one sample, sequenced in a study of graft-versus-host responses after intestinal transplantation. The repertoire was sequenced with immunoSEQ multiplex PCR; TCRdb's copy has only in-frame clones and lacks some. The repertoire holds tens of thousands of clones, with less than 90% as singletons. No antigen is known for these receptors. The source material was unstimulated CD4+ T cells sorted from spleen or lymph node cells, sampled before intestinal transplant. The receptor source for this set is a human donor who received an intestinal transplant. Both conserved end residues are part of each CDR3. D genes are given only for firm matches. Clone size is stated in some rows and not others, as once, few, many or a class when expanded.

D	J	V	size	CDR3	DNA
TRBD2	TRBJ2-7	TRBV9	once	CASSVTSGNYEQYF	TGTGCCAGCAGCGTCACCAGCGGGAACTACGAGCAGTACTTC
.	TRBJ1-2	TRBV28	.	CASSLNLPPSSTF	TGTGCCAGCAGTTTGAACTTACCTCCATCGAGCACTTTC
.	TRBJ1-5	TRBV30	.	CAWSVSGSQPQHF	TGTGCCTGGAGTGTGTCGGGGAGTCAGCCCCAGCATTTT
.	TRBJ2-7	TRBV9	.	CASSDTPGDEQYF	TGTGCCAGCAGCGACACCCCAGGGGACGAGCAGTACTTC
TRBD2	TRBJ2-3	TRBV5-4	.	CASSTRLAPSTDTQYF	TGTGCCAGCAGTACCCGACTAGCCCCTAGCACAGATACGCAGTATTTT
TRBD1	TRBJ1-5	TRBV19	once	CASSIPTGGLQPQHF	TGTGCCAGTAGTATCCCGACAGGGGGTCTTCAGCCCCAGCATTTT
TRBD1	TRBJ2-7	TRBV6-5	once	CASSQDRYEQYF	TGTGCCAGCAGTCAGGACAGGTACGAGCAGTACTTC
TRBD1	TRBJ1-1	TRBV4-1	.	CASRLKAGTGDTEAFF	TGCGCCAGCAGGCTAAAAGCCGGGACAGGGGACACTGAAGCTTTCTTT
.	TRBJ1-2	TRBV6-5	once	CASNQPGPGYTF	TGTGCCAGCAATCAGCCAGGGCCAGGCTACACCTTC
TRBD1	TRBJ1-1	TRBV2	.	CASSLTTTGPTEAFF	TGTGCCAGCAGTCTTACTACGACAGGGCCCACTGAAGCTTTCTTT
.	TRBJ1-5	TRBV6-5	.	CASTTGRDQPQHF	TGTGCCAGCACCACGGGGAGAGATCAGCCCCAGCATTTT
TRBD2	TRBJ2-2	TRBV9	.	CASSVATGGPSGTGELFF	TGTGCCAGCAGCGTAGCGACGGGGGGGCCCTCGGGCACCGGGGAGCTGTTTTTT
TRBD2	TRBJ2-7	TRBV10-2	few	CASNPGLAGGYEQYF	TGCGCCAGCAATCCGGGACTAGCGGGAGGGTACGAGCAGTACTTC
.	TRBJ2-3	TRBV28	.	CASGTPWEYTDTQYF	TGTGCCAGCGGAACACCATGGGAGTACACAGATACGCAGTATTTT
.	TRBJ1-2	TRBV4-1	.	CASSQVAGIPQGGYTF	TGCGCCAGCAGCCAAGTCGCAGGGATCCCCCAGGGAGGCTACACCTTC
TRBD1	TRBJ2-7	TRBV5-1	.	CASSPGTGRNEQYF	TGCGCCAGCAGCCCCGGGACAGGGAGAAACGAGCAGTACTTC
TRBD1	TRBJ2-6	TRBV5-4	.	CASSSGQGALGANVLTF	TGTGCCAGCAGCTCTGGACAGGGGGCGTTGGGGGCCAACGTCCTGACTTTC
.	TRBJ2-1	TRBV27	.	CASSLWGEGYNEQFF	TGTGCCAGCAGTTTATGGGGAGAAGGCTACAATGAGCAGTTCTTC
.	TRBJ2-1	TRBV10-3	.	CAISESFLTSSYNEQFF	TGTGCCATCAGTGAGTCGTTCCTTACGAGCTCCTACAATGAGCAGTTCTTC
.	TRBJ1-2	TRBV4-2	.	CASSLRDNGYTF	TGTGCCAGCAGCCTCCGGGACAATGGCTACACCTTC
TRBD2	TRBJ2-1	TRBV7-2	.	CASRGQKRGESSYNEQFF	TGTGCCAGCAGGGGGCAGAAGCGGGGGGAAAGCTCCTACAATGAGCAGTTCTTC
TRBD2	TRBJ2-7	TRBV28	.	CASSRGDSGIPLF	TGTGCCAGCAGTCGGGGGGATAGCGGGATCCCTCTTTTC
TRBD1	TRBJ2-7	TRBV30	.	CAWSTGVSPYEQYF	TGTGCCTGGAGTACAGGGGTCTCCCCCTACGAGCAGTACTTC
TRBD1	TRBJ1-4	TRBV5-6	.	CASSLGQATNEKLFF	TGTGCCAGCAGTCTCGGACAGGCAACTAATGAAAAACTGTTTTTT
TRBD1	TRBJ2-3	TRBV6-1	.	CASRRQGRDTQYF	TGTGCCAGCCGAAGACAGGGAAGAGATACGCAGTATTTT
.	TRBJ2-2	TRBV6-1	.	CASTVPKTTGELFF	TGTGCCAGCACGGTCCCGAAGACAACCGGGGAGCTGTTTTTT
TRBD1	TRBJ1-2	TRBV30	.	CAWNKGAGYGYTF	TGTGCCTGGAACAAGGGGGCGGGGTATGGCTACACCTTC
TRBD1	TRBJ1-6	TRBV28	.	CASTIGQGATFFSPLHF	TGTGCCAGCACCATCGGACAGGGGGCGACTTTTTTTTCACCCCTCCACTTT
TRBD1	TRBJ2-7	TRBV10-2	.	CATVHSGGAYEQYF	TGCGCCACCGTGCACTCAGGGGGAGCCTACGAGCAGTACTTC
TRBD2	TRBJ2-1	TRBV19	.	CASSIPAGVGNEQFF	TGTGCCAGTAGTATCCCAGCGGGAGTTGGGAATGAGCAGTTCTTC
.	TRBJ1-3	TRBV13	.	CASSSAGPGRNTIYF	TGTGCCAGCAGCTCCGCGGGACCCGGTAGAAACACCATATATTTT
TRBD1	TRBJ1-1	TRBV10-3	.	CAISATGDAEAFF	TGTGCCATCAGTGCGACAGGGGACGCTGAAGCTTTCTTT
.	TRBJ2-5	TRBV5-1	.	CASSPYRTEKTQYF	TGCGCCAGCAGCCCATATCGGACAGAAAAGACCCAGTACTTC
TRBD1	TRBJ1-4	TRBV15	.	CATSGRDRLNEKLFF	TGTGCCACCAGCGGACGGGACAGACTAAATGAAAAACTGTTTTTT
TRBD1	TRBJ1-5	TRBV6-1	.	CASSAISSGGQQPQHF	TGTGCCAGCAGTGCCATTTCCTCAGGGGGCCAACAGCCCCAGCATTTT
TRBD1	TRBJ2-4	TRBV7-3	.	CASSLSGTGSNIQYF	TGTGCCAGCAGCTTATCCGGGACAGGGAGCAACATTCAGTACTTC
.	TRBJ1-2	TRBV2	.	CASSEIRGGGRYSYGYTF	TGTGCCAGCAGTGAAATCCGGGGAGGGGGTCGTTACTCCTATGGCTACACCTTC
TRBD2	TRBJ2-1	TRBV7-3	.	CASSLWGGAAGESEQFF	TGTGCCAGCAGCTTATGGGGCGGGGCCGCGGGGGAGAGTGAGCAGTTCTTC
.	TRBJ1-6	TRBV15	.	CATSREPLGVDNSPLHF	TGTGCCACCAGCAGAGAGCCTTTAGGGGTCGATAATTCACCCCTCCACTTT
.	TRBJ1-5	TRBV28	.	CASSRTAGGQPQHF	TGTGCCAGCAGTCGGACGGCCGGGGGTCAGCCCCAGCATTTT
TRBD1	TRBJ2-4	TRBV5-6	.	CASSGQGLAKNIQYF	TGTGCCAGCTCGGGACAGGGCCTAGCCAAAAACATTCAGTACTTC
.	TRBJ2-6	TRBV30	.	CAWNSRSGANVLTF	TGTGCCTGGAACTCGAGGTCTGGGGCCAACGTCCTGACTTTC
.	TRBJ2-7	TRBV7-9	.	CASSDRRSPYEQYF	TGTGCCAGCAGCGACCGCCGGAGCCCCTACGAGCAGTACTTC
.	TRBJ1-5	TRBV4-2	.	CASSRLGQLNQPQHF	TGTGCCAGCAGCCGGTTGGGACAACTAAATCAGCCCCAGCATTTT
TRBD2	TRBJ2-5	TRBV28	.	CASSPGGLAGVRGQYF	TGTGCCAGCAGCCCCGGTGGACTAGCGGGAGTGAGGGGCCAGTACTTC
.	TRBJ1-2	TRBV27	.	CASSIGQGAYGGYTF	TGTGCCAGCAGTATTGGACAAGGGGCATATGGGGGCTACACCTTC
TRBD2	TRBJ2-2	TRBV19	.	CATRWGGTGELFF	TGTGCCACCCGGTGGGGGGGCACCGGGGAGCTGTTTTTT
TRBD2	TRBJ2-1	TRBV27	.	CASSFASILAGGNNEQFF	TGTGCCAGCAGTTTCGCTTCTATACTAGCGGGAGGGAACAATGAGCAGTTCTTC
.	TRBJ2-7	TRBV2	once	CASINRVSYEQYF	TGTGCCAGCATAAACAGAGTCTCCTACGAGCAGTACTTC
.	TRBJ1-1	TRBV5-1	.	CASSWRVDTEAFF	TGCGCCAGCAGCTGGAGGGTGGACACTGAAGCTTTCTTT
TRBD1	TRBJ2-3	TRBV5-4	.	CASSSGQGADTQYF	TGTGCCAGCAGCTCCGGACAGGGGGCCGATACGCAGTATTTT
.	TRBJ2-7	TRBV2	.	CASSLRTGPGSEQYF	TGTGCCAGCAGCCTGCGGACTGGCCCGGGGAGCGAGCAGTACTTC
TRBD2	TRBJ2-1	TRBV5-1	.	CASSFAGGRSSYNEQFF	TGCGCCAGCAGCTTCGCTGGCGGGAGGAGCTCCTACAATGAGCAGTTCTTC
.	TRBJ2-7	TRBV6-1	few	CACRLGLGEPYEQYF	TGTGCCTGCAGACTGGGTCTCGGAGAGCCGTACGAGCAGTACTTC
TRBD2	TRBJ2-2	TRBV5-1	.	CASSLAQAGFVTGELFF	TGCGCCAGCAGCTTGGCGCAAGCGGGATTTGTCACCGGGGAGCTGTTTTTT
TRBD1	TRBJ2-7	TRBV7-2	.	CASSRDRDYEQYF	TGTGCCAGCAGCCGGGACAGGGACTACGAGCAGTACTTC
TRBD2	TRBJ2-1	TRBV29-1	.	CSVRGGKPNEQFF	TGCAGCGTGCGCGGGGGAAAGCCGAATGAGCAGTTCTTC